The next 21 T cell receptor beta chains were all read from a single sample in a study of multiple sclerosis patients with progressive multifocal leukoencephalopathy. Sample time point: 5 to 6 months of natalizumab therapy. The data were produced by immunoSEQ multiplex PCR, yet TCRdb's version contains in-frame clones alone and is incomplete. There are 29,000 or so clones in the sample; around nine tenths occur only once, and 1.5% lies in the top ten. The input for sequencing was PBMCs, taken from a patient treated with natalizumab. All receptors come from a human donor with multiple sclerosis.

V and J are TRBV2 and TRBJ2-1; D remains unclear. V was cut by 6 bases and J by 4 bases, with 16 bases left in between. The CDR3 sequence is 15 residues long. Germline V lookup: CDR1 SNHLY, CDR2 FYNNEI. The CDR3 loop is CASRNNPLIYNEQFF. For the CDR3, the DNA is TGTGCCAGCAGAAATAATCCGCTGATTTACAATGAGCAGTTCTTC. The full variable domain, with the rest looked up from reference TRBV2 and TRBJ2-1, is EPEVTQTPSHQVTQMGQEVILRCVPISNHLYFYWYRQILGQKVEFLVSFYNNEISEKSEIFDDQFSVERPDGSNFTLKIRSTKLEDSAMYFCASRNNPLIYNEQFFGPGTRLTVL.

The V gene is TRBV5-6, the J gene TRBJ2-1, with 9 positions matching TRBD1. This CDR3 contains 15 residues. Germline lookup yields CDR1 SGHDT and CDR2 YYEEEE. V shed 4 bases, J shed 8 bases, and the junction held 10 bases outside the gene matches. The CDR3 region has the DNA TGTGCCAGCAGCCCGCGACCACAGGGGGCCTATGAGCAGTTCTTC. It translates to CASSPRPQGAYEQFF.

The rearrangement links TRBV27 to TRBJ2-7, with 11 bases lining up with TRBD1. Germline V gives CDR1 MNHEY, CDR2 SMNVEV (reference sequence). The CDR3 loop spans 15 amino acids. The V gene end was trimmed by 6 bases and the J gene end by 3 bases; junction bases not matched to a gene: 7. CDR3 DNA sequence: TGTGCCAGCAGCCCCACCGGGACAGGGGGCTACGAGCAGTACTTC. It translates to CASSPTGTGGYEQYF.

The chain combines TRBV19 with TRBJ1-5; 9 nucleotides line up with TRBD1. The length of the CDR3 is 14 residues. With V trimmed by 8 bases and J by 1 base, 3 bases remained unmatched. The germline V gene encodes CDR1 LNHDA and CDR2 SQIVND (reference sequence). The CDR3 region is CASEDRGSNQPQHF. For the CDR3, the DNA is TGTGCCAGTGAAGACAGGGGGAGCAATCAGCCCCAGCATTTT.

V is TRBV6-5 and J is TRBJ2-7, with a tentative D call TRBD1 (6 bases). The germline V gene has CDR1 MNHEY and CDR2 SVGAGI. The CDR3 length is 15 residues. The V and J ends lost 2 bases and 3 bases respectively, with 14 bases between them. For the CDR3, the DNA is TGTGCCAGCAGTTACCGTCAGGGGCTTTTCTACGAGCAGTACTTC. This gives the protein CASSYRQGLFYEQYF.

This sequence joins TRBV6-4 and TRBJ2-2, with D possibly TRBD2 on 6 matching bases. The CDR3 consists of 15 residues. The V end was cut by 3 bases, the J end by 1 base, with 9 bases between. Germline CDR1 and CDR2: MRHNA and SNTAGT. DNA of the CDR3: TGTGCCAGCAGTGAGGCTAGCGAGAACACCGGGGAGCTGTTTTTT. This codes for CASSEASENTGELFF.

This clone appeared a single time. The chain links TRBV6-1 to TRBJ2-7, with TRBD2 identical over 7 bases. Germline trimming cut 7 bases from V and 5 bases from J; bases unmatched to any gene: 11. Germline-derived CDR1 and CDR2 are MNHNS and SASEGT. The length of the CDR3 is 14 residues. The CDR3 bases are TGTGCCAGCACCGGGACTAACCTCGCGGACGAGCAGTACTTC. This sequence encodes CASTGTNLADEQYF.

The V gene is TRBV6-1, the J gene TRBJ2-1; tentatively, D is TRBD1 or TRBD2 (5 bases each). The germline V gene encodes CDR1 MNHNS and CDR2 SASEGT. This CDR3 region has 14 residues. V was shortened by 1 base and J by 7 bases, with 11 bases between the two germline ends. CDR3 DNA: TGTGCCAGCAGTGAAGGTATTGGGGGTAATGAGCAGTTCTTC. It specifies CASSEGIGGNEQFF.

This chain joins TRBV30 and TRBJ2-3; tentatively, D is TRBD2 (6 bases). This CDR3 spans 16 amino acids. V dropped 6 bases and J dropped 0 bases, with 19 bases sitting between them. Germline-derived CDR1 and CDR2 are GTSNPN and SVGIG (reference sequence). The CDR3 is CACPLRRDPSTDTQYF. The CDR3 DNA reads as TGTGCCTGCCCCTTGAGGAGGGACCCTAGCACAGATACGCAGTATTTT.

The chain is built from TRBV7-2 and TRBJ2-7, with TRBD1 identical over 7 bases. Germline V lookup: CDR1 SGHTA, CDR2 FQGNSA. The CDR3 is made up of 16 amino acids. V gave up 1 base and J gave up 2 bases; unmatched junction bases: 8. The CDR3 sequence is CASSLDSAGTAYEQYF. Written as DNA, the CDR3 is TGTGCCAGCAGCTTAGATTCGGCCGGGACAGCCTACGAGCAGTACTTC. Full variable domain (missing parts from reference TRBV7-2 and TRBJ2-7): GAGVSQSPSNKVTEKGKDVELRCDPISGHTALYWYRQSLGQGLEFLIYFQGNSAPDKSGLPSDRFSAERTGGSVSTLTIQRTQQEDSAVYLCASSLDSAGTAYEQYFGPGTRLTVT.

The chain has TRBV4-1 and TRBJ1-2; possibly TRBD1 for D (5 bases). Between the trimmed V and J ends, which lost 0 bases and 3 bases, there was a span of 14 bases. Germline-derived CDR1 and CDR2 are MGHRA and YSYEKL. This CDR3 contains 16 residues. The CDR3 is CASSQDGPRVDYGYTF. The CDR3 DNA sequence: TGCGCCAGCAGCCAAGATGGGCCCAGGGTTGACTATGGCTACACCTTC.

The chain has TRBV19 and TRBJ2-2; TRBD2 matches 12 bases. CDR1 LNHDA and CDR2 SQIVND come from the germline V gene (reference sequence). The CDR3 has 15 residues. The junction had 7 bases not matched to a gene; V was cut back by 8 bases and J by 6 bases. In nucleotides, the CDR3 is TGTGCCAGTCTCACGACTAGCGGGAGCGCCGGGGAGCTGTTTTTT. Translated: CASLTTSGSAGELFF. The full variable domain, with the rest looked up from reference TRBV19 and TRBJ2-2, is DGGITQSPKYLFRKEGQNVTLSCEQNLNHDAMYWYRQDPGQGLRLIYYSQIVNDFQKGDIAEGYSVSREKKESFPLTVTSAQKNPTAFYLCASLTTSGSAGELFFGEGSRLTVL.

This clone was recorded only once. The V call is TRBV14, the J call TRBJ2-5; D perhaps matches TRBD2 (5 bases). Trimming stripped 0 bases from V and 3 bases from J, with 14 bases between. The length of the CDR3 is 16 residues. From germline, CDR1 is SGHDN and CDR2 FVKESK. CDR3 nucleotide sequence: TGTGCCAGCAGCCAAGATCTCCGAAGCGGCGAAGAGACCCAGTACTTC. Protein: CASSQDLRSGEETQYF.

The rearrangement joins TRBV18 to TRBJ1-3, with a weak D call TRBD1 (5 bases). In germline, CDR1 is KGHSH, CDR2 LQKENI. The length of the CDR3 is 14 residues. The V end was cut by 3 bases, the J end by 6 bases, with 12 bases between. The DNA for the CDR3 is TGTGCCAGCTCACCGACAGACAGCTCAAACACCATATATTTT. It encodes CASSPTDSSNTIYF.

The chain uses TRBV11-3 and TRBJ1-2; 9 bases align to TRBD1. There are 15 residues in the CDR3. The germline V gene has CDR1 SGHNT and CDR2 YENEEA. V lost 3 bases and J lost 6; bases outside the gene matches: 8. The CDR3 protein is CASSLTHRDRDGYTF. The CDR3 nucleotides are TGTGCCAGCAGCTTGACCCACCGGGACAGGGATGGCTACACCTTC.

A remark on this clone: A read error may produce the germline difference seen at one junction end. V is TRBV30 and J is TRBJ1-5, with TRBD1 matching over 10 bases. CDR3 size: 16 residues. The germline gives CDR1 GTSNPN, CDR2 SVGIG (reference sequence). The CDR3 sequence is CAGSAGQGVANQPQHF. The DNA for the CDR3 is TGTGCCGGGAGTGCAGGACAGGGGGTTGCGAATCAGCCCCAGCATTTT.

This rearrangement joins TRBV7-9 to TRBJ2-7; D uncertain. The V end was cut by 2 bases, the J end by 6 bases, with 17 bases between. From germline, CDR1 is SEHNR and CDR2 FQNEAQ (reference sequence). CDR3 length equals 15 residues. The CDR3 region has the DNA TGTGCCAGCAGCTTATGGGCGCGAGTCGGTGGCGAGCAGTACTTC. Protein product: CASSLWARVGGEQYF.

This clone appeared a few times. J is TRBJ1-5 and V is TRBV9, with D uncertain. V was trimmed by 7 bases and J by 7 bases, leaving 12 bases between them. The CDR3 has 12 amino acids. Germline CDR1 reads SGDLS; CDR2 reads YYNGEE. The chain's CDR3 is CASGGEEQPQHF. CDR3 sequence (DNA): TGTGCCAGCGGCGGAGAGGAGCAGCCCCAGCATTTT.

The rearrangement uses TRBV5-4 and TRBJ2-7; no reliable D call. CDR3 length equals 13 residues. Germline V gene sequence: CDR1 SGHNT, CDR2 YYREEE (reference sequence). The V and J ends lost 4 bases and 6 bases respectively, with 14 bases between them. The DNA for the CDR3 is TGTGCCAGCAGCCATTGGGATCGAGTCGAGCAGTACTTC. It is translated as CASSHWDRVEQYF.

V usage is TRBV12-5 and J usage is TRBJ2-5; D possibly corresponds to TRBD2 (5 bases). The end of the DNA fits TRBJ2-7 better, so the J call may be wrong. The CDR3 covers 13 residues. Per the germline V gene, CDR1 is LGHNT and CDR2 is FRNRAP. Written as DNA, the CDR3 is TGTGCTAGTGGTACCGCACGGGGCTACGAGCAGTACTTC. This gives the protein CASGTARGYEQYF.

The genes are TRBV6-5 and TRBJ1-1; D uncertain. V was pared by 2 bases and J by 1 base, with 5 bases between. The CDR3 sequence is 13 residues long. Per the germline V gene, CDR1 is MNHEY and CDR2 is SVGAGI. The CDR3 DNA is TGTGCCAGCAGTTACGGGAAGAACACTGAAGCTTTCTTT. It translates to CASSYGKNTEAFF.